One sample yielded the 12 T cell receptor beta chains listed below, sequenced in a study of CD8 T cells in Susac syndrome. cDNA came from about 0.5 to 1 ug RNA primed by random hexamers. MiXCR was run by TCRdb on the immunoSEQ multiplex PCR reads, yielding one entry per CDR3 protein. The sample shows about 210,000 distinct CDR3 sequences, approximately 93% of them seen only once. Sequenced: CD4+ T cells from PBMCs. Every receptor here comes from a human donor in good health.

The count of this clonotype is one. The V gene is TRBV24-1, the J gene TRBJ2-2; 9 bases fit TRBD1. With 6 bases clipped from V and 5 bases from J, the junction kept 9 bases outside the gene matches. The CDR3 has 16 residues. CDR1 KGHDR and CDR2 SFDVKD come from the germline V gene. The CDR3 protein is CATSTTGTGRTGELFF. The CDR3 region has the DNA TGTGCCACCAGTACGACAGGGACAGGGCGAACCGGGGAGCTGTTTTTT.

This sequence joins TRBV20-1 and TRBJ1-6; 8 positions agree with TRBD1. The CDR3 covers 13 residues. The trim removed 5 bases at V and 10 bases at J, leaving 7 bases unmatched. Germline V gene sequence: CDR1 DFQATT, CDR2 SNEGSKA (reference sequence). CDR3 loop: CSASGQGDSPLHF. The DNA of the CDR3 is TGCAGTGCTTCTGGACAGGGTGACTCACCCCTCCACTTT.

V and J are TRBV7-9 and TRBJ1-1, with TRBD1 identical over 7 bases. Per the germline V gene, CDR1 is SEHNR and CDR2 is FQNEAQ (reference sequence). The CDR3 length is 14 residues. With 3 bases clipped from V and 4 bases from J, the junction kept 5 bases outside the gene matches. The CDR3: CASSFPQGGTEAFF. The CDR3 nucleotides are TGTGCCAGCAGCTTCCCCCAGGGGGGCACTGAAGCTTTCTTT.

The V and J genes are TRBV5-1 and TRBJ1-2, with D possibly TRBD1 on 5 matching bases. Germline assignment: CDR1 SGHRS and CDR2 YFSETQ. V was trimmed by 0 bases and J by 3 bases, leaving 9 bases between them. The CDR3 contains 14 residues. CDR3 nucleotide sequence: TGCGCCAGCAGCTTGGTGGTAGGGGACTATGGCTACACCTTC. This codes for CASSLVVGDYGYTF. The full variable domain, in which reference TRBV5-1 and TRBJ1-2 provide the parts outside the CDR3, is KAGVTQTPRYLIKTRGQQVTLSCSPISGHRSVSWYQQTPGQGLQFLFEYFSETQRNKGNFPGRFSGRQFSNSRSEMNVSTLELGDSALYLCASSLVVGDYGYTFGSGTRLTVV.

V and J are TRBV7-9 and TRBJ2-7; D gene uncertain. In germline, CDR1 is SEHNR, CDR2 FQNEAQ (reference sequence). V dropped 0 bases and J dropped 5 bases, with 5 bases sitting between them. The length of the CDR3 is 12 residues. The CDR3 is CASSLAGDEQYF. The CDR3 DNA sequence: TGTGCCAGCAGCTTAGCTGGGGACGAGCAGTACTTC.

This rearrangement joins TRBV28 to TRBJ1-6; D is unresolved. Germline CDR1 and CDR2: MDHEN and SYDVKM. The CDR3 consists of 16 residues. With 4 bases removed from V and 6 bases from J, the gap between germline ends came to 16 bases. CDR3 residues: CASSSSSWGGNSPLHF. The CDR3 DNA reads TGTGCCAGCAGTTCCTCTAGCTGGGGAGGTAATTCACCCCTCCACTTT.

This chain uses TRBV4-1 with TRBJ2-7; 11 bases fit TRBD1. This CDR3 spans 15 amino acids. V lost 2 bases to trimming and J lost 3 bases; unmatched junction nucleotides: 3. Per germline, CDR1 MGHRA and CDR2 YSYEKL. The DNA of the CDR3 is TGCGCCAGCAGCCAACCCGGGACAGGGGGCTACGAGCAGTACTTC. This sequence encodes CASSQPGTGGYEQYF.

V gene TRBV4-3 combines with J gene TRBJ2-5; D might be TRBD2 (6 bases). The CDR3 loop spans 15 amino acids. V dropped 4 bases and J dropped 4 bases, with 16 bases sitting between them. Germline values: CDR1 LGHNA, CDR2 YSLEER. The CDR3, as DNA: TGCGCCAGCAGCCTGCTCCGGGGGACGAGAGAGACCCAGTACTTC. It yields the protein CASSLLRGTRETQYF.

V gene TRBV12-3 or TRBV12-4 combines with J gene TRBJ2-3, with no clear D. Trimming took 6 bases from V and 4 from J, leaving 11 bases between them. CDR3 length: 13 amino acids. CDR3 region: CASSLVRPDTQYF. CDR3 sequence (DNA): TGTGCCAGCAGCCTCGTGAGGCCAGATACGCAGTATTTT.

This rearrangement joins TRBV28 to TRBJ2-2; no reliable D call. Per the germline V gene, CDR1 is MDHEN and CDR2 is SYDVKM. The CDR3 contains 15 residues. Trimming took off 6 bases at V and 1 base at J, with 12 bases between the two ends. The CDR3: CASRPSRVNTGELFF. DNA for the CDR3: TGTGCCAGCAGACCCTCCCGGGTGAACACCGGGGAGCTGTTTTTT.

V usage is TRBV20-1 and J usage is TRBJ2-1; 12 positions match TRBD2. The germline gives CDR1 DFQATT, CDR2 SNEGSKA (reference sequence). The CDR3 runs to 16 residues. J was trimmed by 0 bases and V by 3 bases; bases with no gene match: 3. The DNA of the CDR3 is TGCAGTGCTAGTACTAGCGGGGGGCTCTCCTACAATGAGCAGTTCTTC. Its protein is CSASTSGGLSYNEQFF.

V is TRBV30 and J is TRBJ1-4; 7 positions match TRBD1. Germline V gene sequence: CDR1 GTSNPN, CDR2 SVGIG (reference sequence). This CDR3 region has 13 residues. The J segment lost 10 bases and the V segment lost 3 bases, leaving 8 bases of the junction unmatched. The CDR3 region is CAWSPTGSLKLFF. In nucleotides, the CDR3 is TGTGCCTGGAGCCCGACAGGGTCCCTAAAACTGTTTTTT.